A single sample is the source of the 16 T cell receptor beta chains below, sequenced in a study of T cell repertoires in cytomegalovirus infection. One entry per CDR3 protein, called by TCRdb with MiXCR from the reads. The sample shows 400,000 or so distinct CDR3 sequences, around 18% of them seen only once. Input material: PBMCs. These TCRs come from a human donor in good health (CMV status not recorded). Some clones in this sample may be carry-over from other donors' samples.

This chain uses TRBV19 with TRBJ1-1; D remains ambiguous. Between the trimmed V and J ends, which lost 3 bases and 8 bases, there was a span of 10 bases. Germline CDR1 LNHDA, CDR2 SQIVND (reference sequence). The CDR3 extends over 12 amino acids. DNA for the CDR3: TGTGCCAGTAGTATGGGAGCAGGCGAAGCTTTCTTT. Translation: CASSMGAGEAFF.

This clonotype has ten or more counts. This chain connects TRBV7-2 to TRBJ2-7; D may be TRBD2 (6 bases). The V end lost 5 bases, the J end lost 0 bases, and 11 bases lay between the germline ends. This CDR3 region has 14 residues. The germline V gene encodes CDR1 SGHTA and CDR2 FQGNSA. In DNA form, the CDR3 reads TGTGCCAGCAGCCCCCAGGGAGGCTCCTACGAGCAGTACTTC. Translating it yields CASSPQGGSYEQYF.

Only a few counts were recorded for this clonotype. J is TRBJ1-5 and V is TRBV19, with TRBD1 as a possible D gene (5 bases). This CDR3 has 13 residues. The ends were cut back, 0 bases at V and 9 bases at J, with 9 bases in the middle. Germline-derived CDR1 and CDR2 are LNHDA and SQIVND (reference sequence). The CDR3 bases are TGTGCCAGTAGTATAGAAGGGGCTGGGCCCCAGCATTTT. This encodes CASSIEGAGPQHF. The full variable domain, in which reference TRBV19 and TRBJ1-5 provide the parts outside the CDR3, is DGGITQSPKYLFRKEGQNVTLSCEQNLNHDAMYWYRQDPGQGLRLIYYSQIVNDFQKGDIAEGYSVSREKKESFPLTVTSAQKNPTAFYLCASSIEGAGPQHFGDGTRLSIL.

This clonotype was recorded many times. This rearrangement joins TRBV5-1 to TRBJ1-2; 10 bases match TRBD1. V dropped 1 base and J dropped 3; count of bases not matched to a gene: 3. The CDR3 contains 15 residues. CDR1 is SGHRS and CDR2 is YFSETQ in the germline V gene. CDR3 amino acids: CASSLSGQGDYGYTF. CDR3 nucleotide sequence: TGCGCCAGCAGCTTGAGCGGACAGGGGGACTATGGCTACACCTTC.

The gene calls are TRBV5-4 and TRBJ2-3, with TRBD2 matching over 12 bases. The CDR3 is 16 amino acids. Germline CDR1 reads SGHNT; CDR2 reads YYREEE (reference sequence). V shed 4 bases, J shed 10 bases, and the junction held 13 bases outside the gene matches. As DNA, the CDR3 is TGTGCCAGCAGCCCCCCGGGGCTAGCGGGGGGGCCAGCGCAGTATTTT. Residues: CASSPPGLAGGPAQYF.

This clonotype has a handful of counts. The V gene is TRBV29-1, the J gene TRBJ1-1; TRBD1 matches at 9 bases. CDR1 is SQVTM and CDR2 is ANQGSEA in the germline V gene. V dropped 5 bases and J dropped 3; count of bases not matched to a gene: 4. This CDR3 spans 13 amino acids. Written as DNA, the CDR3 is TGCAGCGTTCTGACAGGGGGGTACACTGAAGCTTTCTTT. Translation gives CSVLTGGYTEAFF.

The chain combines TRBV2 with TRBJ2-1; unclear D gene. V was cut by 3 bases and J by 9 bases, with 9 bases left in between. In germline, CDR1 is SNHLY, CDR2 FYNNEI. CDR3 length equals 12 residues. DNA of the CDR3: TGTGCCAGCAGTGACCACAGAATTGAGCAGTTCTTC. It specifies CASSDHRIEQFF.

This sequence joins TRBV27 and TRBJ2-1; 7 positions agree with TRBD2. This CDR3 is 13 amino acids long. Losses at the gene ends were 8 bases for V and 9 bases for J; bases not matched to a gene: 10. The germline V gene has CDR1 MNHEY and CDR2 SMNVEV (reference sequence). In DNA form, the CDR3 reads TGTGCCAGCCCTGCCGGGACTACAGGTGAGCAGTTCTTC. Translated: CASPAGTTGEQFF.

In this sample, this clonotype turned up many times. The V and J genes are TRBV7-8 and TRBJ1-1; TRBD1 might be the D (6 bases). This CDR3 has 14 amino acids. Germline V lookup: CDR1 SGHVS, CDR2 FQNEAQ. Trimming cost V 5 bases and J 1 base, with 11 bases left between them. CDR3 loop: CASSPTQGNTEAFF. The CDR3 nucleotides read TGTGCCAGCAGCCCGACACAGGGGAACACTGAAGCTTTCTTT. Full variable domain (outside the CDR3, taken from reference TRBV7-8 and TRBJ1-1): GAGVSQSPRYKVAKRGQDVALRCDPISGHVSLFWYQQALGQGPEFLTYFQNEAQLDKSGLPSDRFFAERPEGSVSTLKIQRTQQEDSAVYLCASSPTQGNTEAFFGQGTRLTVV.

This clonotype was seen many times. V is TRBV7-8 and J is TRBJ1-2; D ambiguous. The CDR3 is 13 amino acids. Trimming took 0 bases from V and 8 from J, leaving 10 bases between them. The germline CDR1 and CDR2 sequences are SGHVS and FQNEAQ. For the CDR3, the DNA is TGTGCCAGCAGCTTAGCTCACACGACGGGCTACACCTTC. Protein sequence: CASSLAHTTGYTF.

The rearrangement links TRBV20-1 to TRBJ2-3; D uncertain. The CDR3 has 15 amino acids. Trimming pared 5 bases from V and 1 base from J, leaving 16 bases between. Per germline, CDR1 DFQATT and CDR2 SNEGSKA (reference sequence). The CDR3 protein is CSARLQLPGTDTQYF. CDR3 DNA sequence: TGCAGTGCTCGCCTACAACTGCCGGGCACAGATACGCAGTATTTT.

This clonotype was counted only a few times. One end of the junction does not line up with germline, which may come from a read error. The chain uses TRBV6-6 and TRBJ2-1; tentatively, D is TRBD2 (7 bases). Germline lookup yields CDR1 MNHNY and CDR2 SVGAGI (reference sequence). The CDR3 totals 16 residues. The CDR3 here is CASSHPAGASHNEQFF. CDR3 coding DNA: TGTGCCAGCAGTCACCCCGCGGGGGCCTCCCACAATGAGCAGTTCTTC.

This clonotype was counted at least ten times. This sequence joins TRBV19 and TRBJ1-5; 9 bases fit TRBD1. V trimming: 6 bases; J trimming: 4 bases; junction bases outside the gene matches: 13. Germline V gene data show CDR1 as LNHDA and CDR2 as SQIVND (reference sequence). This CDR3 comprises 17 residues. In nucleotides, the CDR3 is TGTGCCAGTAGGGACAGGGGTATCGGTTTGGGTAATCAGCCCCAGCATTTT. Amino acids: CASRDRGIGLGNQPQHF.

This clonotype was observed many times. The CDR3 sequence: CASSSHSGTGWWVNEQYF. The CDR3 bases are TGTGCCAGCAGTTCCCACTCCGGGACAGGGTGGTGGGTGAACGAGCAGTACTTC. The chain is built from TRBV12-3 or TRBV12-4 and TRBJ2-7; 9 bases match TRBD1. J was trimmed by 5 bases and V by 4 bases; bases with no gene match: 18. This CDR3 region has 18 residues.

This clonotype was observed many times. The chain has TRBV28 and TRBJ1-1, with 7 bases aligning to TRBD1. CDR3 length: 11 residues. Germline CDR1 reads MDHEN; CDR2 reads SYDVKM. V lost 8 bases, J lost 11 bases, and 8 bases stayed unmatched. The CDR3 spells CASRGIGGAFF. The CDR3 nucleotides read TGTGCCAGCCGCGGGATAGGGGGCGCTTTCTTT.

CDR3 protein: CASSLLLGGGSPLHF. Here the CDR3 DNA reads TGTGCCAGCAGTTTGCTCTTAGGGGGAGGGTCACCCCTCCACTTT. V gene TRBV12-3 or TRBV12-4 combines with J gene TRBJ1-6, with D maybe TRBD1 (6 bases). The ends were cut back, 3 bases at V and 10 bases at J, with 16 bases in the middle. This CDR3 has 15 amino acids.